This TCR beta chain was sequenced during a study of shared clonotypes between healthy human individuals. Some clones are missing from TCRdb's copy, which holds only in-frame ones; the method was immunoSEQ multiplex PCR. The sample lists about 1.5 million clones, approximately 97% occurring once. Germline V gene data show CDR1 as SEHNR and CDR2 as FQNEAQ (reference sequence). V lost 5 bases and J 8 bases, leaving 18 bases between the germline ends. This CDR3 region has 14 residues. Sequenced input: naive CD4+ T cells sorted from blood. Subset of the sample: CD45RA+ positively selected. The chain joins TRBV7-9 to TRBJ2-5; no clear D. This clonotype originated in a man in his thirties or forties in good health. The CDR3 sequence is CASSPRPNGETQYF. As DNA, the CDR3 is TGTGCCAGCAGCCCGAGACCAAATGGGGAAACCCAGTACTTC.